One T cell receptor beta chain is described in this entry. These data come from a study of blood T cell repertoires in COVID-19. Study-wide context: The United States, Italy and Spain supplied acute and convalescent COVID-19 samples. PBMCs, B-cell-depleted T cells, or T cells were the source of the cDNA or gDNA that made up the material.

With V trimmed by 4 bases and J by 6 bases, 10 bases remained unmatched. This CDR3 is 16 amino acids long. Germline values: CDR1 KGHDR, CDR2 SFDVKD. In the original processing: Amplifying reference gene primers gave estimates of nucleated cell counts. Data came from immunoSEQ multiplex PCR; TCRdb stores just in-frame clones and leaves some out. The V and J calls and the clone size are those of that table, but D and trimming were determined from the DNA. This table has about 85,000 clones, approximately 90% appearing once. The sample comprised peripheral blood. The V and J genes are TRBV24-1 and TRBJ2-3, with 9 bases aligning to TRBD1. This TCR was recovered from a man aged 55 to 70 with acute or convalescent COVID-19. CDR3 coding DNA: TGTGCCACCAGTGACCACGGGACAGGGTTCATGGATACGCAGTATTTT. This gives the protein CATSDHGTGFMDTQYF.